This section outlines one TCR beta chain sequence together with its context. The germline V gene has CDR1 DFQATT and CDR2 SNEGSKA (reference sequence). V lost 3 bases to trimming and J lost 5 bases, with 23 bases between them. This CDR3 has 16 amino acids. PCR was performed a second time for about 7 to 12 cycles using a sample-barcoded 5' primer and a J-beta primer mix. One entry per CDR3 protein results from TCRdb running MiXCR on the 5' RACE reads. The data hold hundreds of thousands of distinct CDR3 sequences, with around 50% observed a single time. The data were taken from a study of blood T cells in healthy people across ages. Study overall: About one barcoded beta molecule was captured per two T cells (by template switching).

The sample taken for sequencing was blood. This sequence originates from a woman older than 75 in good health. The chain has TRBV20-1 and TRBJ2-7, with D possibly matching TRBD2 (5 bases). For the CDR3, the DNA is TGCAGTGCTAGTGGGGTGTTGGGAGTCTCTCTCGACGAGCAGTACTTC. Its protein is CSASGVLGVSLDEQYF.